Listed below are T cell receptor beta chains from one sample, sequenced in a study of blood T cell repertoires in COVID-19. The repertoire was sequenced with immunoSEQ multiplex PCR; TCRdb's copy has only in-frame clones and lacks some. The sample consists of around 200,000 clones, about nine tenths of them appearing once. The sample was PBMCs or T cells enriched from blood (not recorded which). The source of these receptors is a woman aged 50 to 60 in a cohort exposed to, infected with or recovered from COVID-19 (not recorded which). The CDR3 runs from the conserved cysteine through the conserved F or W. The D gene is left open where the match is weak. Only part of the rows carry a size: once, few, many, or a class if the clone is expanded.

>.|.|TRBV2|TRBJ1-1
CASNGALRNTEAFF
TGTGCCAGCAATGGAGCGTTGAGGAACACTGAAGCTTTCTTT
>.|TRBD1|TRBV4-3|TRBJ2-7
CASSQALGQGYEQYF
TGCGCCAGCAGCCAAGCTCTCGGACAGGGCTACGAGCAGTACTTC
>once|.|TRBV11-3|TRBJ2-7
CASSLGAAYEQYF
TGTGCCAGCAGCTTGGGGGCCGCCTACGAGCAGTACTTC
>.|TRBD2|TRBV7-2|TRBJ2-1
CASSSEGLAGGFYNEQFF
TGTGCCAGCAGCTCCGAGGGCTTAGCGGGGGGGTTCTACAATGAGCAGTTCTTC
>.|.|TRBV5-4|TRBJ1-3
CASSLGHAPSGNTIYF
TGTGCCAGCAGCTTGGGGCATGCCCCCTCTGGAAACACCATATATTTT
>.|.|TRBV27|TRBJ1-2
CASSLQGSHGYTF
TGTGCCAGCAGTTTACAGGGATCGCATGGCTACACCTTC
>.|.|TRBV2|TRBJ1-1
CASSDRGFGAFF
TGTGCCAGCAGTGATCGGGGTTTCGGAGCTTTCTTT
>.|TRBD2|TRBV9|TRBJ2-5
CASSVSRGRETQYF
TGTGCCAGCAGCGTCTCGCGGGGGAGGGAGACCCAGTACTTC
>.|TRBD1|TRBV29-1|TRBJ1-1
CSVRGWGQNTEAFF
TGCAGCGTCAGGGGGTGGGGGCAGAACACTGAAGCTTTCTTT
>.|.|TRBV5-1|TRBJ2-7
CASSPRTEPYEQYF
TGCGCCAGCAGCCCTAGGACAGAGCCTTACGAGCAGTACTTC
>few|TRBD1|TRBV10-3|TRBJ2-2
CAISSVGQGRTGELFF
TGTGCCATCAGTTCCGTGGGACAGGGACGGACCGGGGAGCTGTTTTTT
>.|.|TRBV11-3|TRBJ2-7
CASSLGGDVTYEQYF
TGTGCCAGCAGCTTAGGCGGAGACGTTACCTACGAGCAGTACTTC
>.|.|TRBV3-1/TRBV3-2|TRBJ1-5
CASSQHYKQASGQPQHF
TGTGCCAGCAGCCAACATTATAAACAGGCTTCGGGTCAGCCCCAGCATTTT
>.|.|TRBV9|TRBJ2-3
CAGELSWTDTQYF
TGTGCCGGAGAACTATCGTGGACAGATACGCAGTATTTT
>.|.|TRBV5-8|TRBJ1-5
CASSPRSPRDYNQPQHF
TGTGCCAGCAGCCCCCGTAGCCCCCGGGACTACAATCAGCCCCAGCATTTT
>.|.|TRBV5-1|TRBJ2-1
CASSFESGRLYEQFF
TGCGCCAGCAGCTTTGAGTCAGGGCGACTGTATGAGCAGTTCTTC
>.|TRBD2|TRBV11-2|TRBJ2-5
CASSSWTSGGAGETQYF
TGTGCCAGCAGCTCGTGGACTAGCGGGGGGGCCGGGGAGACCCAGTACTTC
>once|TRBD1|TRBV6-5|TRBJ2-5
CASRQTGLVQETQYF
TGTGCCAGCAGGCAGACAGGGCTAGTGCAAGAGACCCAGTACTTC
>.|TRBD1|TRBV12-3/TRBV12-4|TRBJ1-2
CASSGQGGYGYTF
TGTGCCAGCAGCGGACAGGGCGGCTATGGCTACACCTTC
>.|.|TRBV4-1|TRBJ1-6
CASSRVTGTYNSPLHF
TGCGCCAGCAGCCGAGTAACAGGGACCTATAATTCACCCCTCCACTTT
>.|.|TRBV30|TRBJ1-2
CAWRVAWGSHYGYTF
TGTGCCTGGAGGGTGGCTTGGGGCAGCCATTATGGCTACACCTTC
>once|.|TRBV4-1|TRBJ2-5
CASSQGGSPGPHQETQYF
TGCGCCAGCAGCCAAGGGGGCAGCCCGGGCCCCCACCAAGAGACCCAGTACTTC
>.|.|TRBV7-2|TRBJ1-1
CASSQRPGEGAFF
TGTGCCAGCAGCCAGAGACCAGGGGAGGGAGCTTTCTTT
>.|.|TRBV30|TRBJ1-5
CAWTPQEAGGGNQPQHF
TGTGCCTGGACCCCCCAGGAGGCCGGTGGGGGGAATCAGCCCCAGCATTTT
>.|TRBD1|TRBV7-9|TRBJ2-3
CASSSDDRGFTDTQYF
TGTGCCAGCAGCTCCGACGACAGGGGGTTCACAGATACGCAGTATTTT
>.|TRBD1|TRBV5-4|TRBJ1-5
CASRRDRGGNQPQHF
TGTGCCAGCAGACGGGACAGGGGTGGCAATCAGCCCCAGCATTTT
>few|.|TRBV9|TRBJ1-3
CASSVGSSGNTIYF
TGTGCCAGCAGCGTAGGGAGCTCTGGAAACACCATATATTTT
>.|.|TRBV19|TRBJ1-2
CASSLQGATNYGYTF
TGTGCCAGTAGCCTACAAGGAGCCACTAACTATGGCTACACCTTC
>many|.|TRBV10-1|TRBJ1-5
CASYKNQPQHF
TGCGCCAGTTACAAGAATCAGCCCCAGCATTTT
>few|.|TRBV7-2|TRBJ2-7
CASSPRVWDYEQYF
TGTGCCAGCAGCCCCAGGGTGTGGGACTACGAGCAGTACTTC
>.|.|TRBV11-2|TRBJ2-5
CASSRDRVEGTQYF
TGTGCCAGCAGCCGAGACAGGGTGGAGGGGACCCAGTACTTC
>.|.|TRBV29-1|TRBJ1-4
CSVEIGGREKLFF
TGCAGCGTTGAGATCGGGGGGCGGGAAAAACTGTTTTTT
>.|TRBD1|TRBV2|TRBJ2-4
CASSSRQGNIQYF
TGTGCCAGCAGTTCAAGACAGGGAAACATTCAGTACTTC
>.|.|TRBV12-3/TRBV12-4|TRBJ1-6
CASSQGTSPLHF
TGTGCCAGCAGCCAGGGAACTTCACCCCTCCACTTT
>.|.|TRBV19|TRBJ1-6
CASSTQQGRRSPLHF
TGTGCCAGTAGTACTCAACAGGGCCGGCGTTCACCCCTCCACTTT
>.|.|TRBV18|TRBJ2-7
CASSPGAAEVYEQYF
TGTGCCAGCTCACCGGGTGCGGCGGAAGTATACGAGCAGTACTTC
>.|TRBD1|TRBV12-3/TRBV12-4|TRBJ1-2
CASSLTGGSGYTF
TGTGCCAGCAGTTTAACAGGGGGCTCTGGCTACACCTTC
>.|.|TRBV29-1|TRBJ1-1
CSVRRGGNTEAFF
TGCAGCGTGCGACGGGGGGGTAACACTGAAGCTTTCTTT
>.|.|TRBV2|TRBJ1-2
CASSPNYGYTF
TGTGCCAGCAGCCCAAACTATGGCTACACCTTC
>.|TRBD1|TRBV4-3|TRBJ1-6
CASSQDQGGNSPLHF
TGCGCCAGCAGCCAAGATCAGGGGGGTAATTCACCCCTCCACTTT
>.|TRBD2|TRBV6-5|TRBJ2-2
CASRSGGAFGELFF
TGTGCCAGCAGGAGCGGGGGGGCATTCGGGGAGCTGTTTTTT
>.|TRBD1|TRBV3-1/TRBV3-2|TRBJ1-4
CASSPQNPRTGQPLFNEKLFF
TGTGCCAGCAGCCCGCAAAATCCCCGGACAGGGCAACCATTGTTTAATGAAAAACTGTTTTTT
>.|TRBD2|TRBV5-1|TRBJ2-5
CASSLAGTSPQETQYF
TGCGCCAGCAGCTTGGCCGGGACTAGTCCCCAAGAGACCCAGTACTTC
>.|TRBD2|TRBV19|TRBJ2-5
CASSRSSGGEETQYF
TGTGCCAGTAGTCGGTCTAGCGGGGGGGAAGAGACCCAGTACTTC
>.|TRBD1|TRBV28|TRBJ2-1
CASSRTHRGYNEQFF
TGTGCCAGCAGCCGCACCCACAGGGGTTACAATGAGCAGTTCTTC
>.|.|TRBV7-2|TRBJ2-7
CASSLVTYEQYF
TGTGCCAGCAGCTTAGTAACCTACGAGCAGTACTTC
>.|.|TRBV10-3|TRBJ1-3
CAISEVSGVGNTIYF
TGTGCCATCAGTGAAGTATCCGGGGTGGGAAACACCATATATTTT
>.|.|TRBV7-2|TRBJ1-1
CASSLGWQNTEAFF
TGTGCCAGCAGCTTAGGGTGGCAGAACACTGAAGCTTTCTTT
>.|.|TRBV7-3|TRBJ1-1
CASSLITPRVMNTEAFF
TGTGCCAGCAGCTTAATCACCCCCAGGGTAATGAACACTGAAGCTTTCTTT
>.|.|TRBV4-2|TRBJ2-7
CASSQGAGEQYF
TGTGCCAGCAGCCAAGGGGCGGGGGAGCAGTACTTC
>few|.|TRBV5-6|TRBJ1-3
CASSATGFRSLSGNTIYF
TGTGCCAGCAGCGCGACAGGCTTCCGGAGCCTCTCTGGAAACACCATATATTTT
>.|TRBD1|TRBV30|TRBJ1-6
CAWSSRQGAWNSPLHF
TGTGCCTGGAGTTCCCGACAGGGGGCTTGGAATTCACCCCTCCACTTT
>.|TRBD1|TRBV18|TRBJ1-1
CASFVQGATTEAFF
TGTGCCAGTTTTGTCCAGGGGGCGACCACTGAAGCTTTCTTT
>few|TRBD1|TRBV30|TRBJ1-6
CAWSALGQPNSPLHF
TGTGCCTGGAGCGCTTTGGGACAGCCAAATTCACCCCTCCACTTT
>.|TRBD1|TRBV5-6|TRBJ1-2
CASSSGPGQGYGYTF
TGTGCCAGCAGCTCGGGACCGGGACAGGGGTATGGCTACACCTTC
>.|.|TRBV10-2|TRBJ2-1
CASTRTDNDGRQFF
TGCGCCAGCACTAGGACTGATAATGATGGGAGGCAGTTCTTC
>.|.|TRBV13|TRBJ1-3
CASSLARGPGNTIYF
TGTGCCAGCAGCTTAGCGCGCGGCCCCGGAAACACCATATATTTT
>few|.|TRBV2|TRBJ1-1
CASSDAGPGRPLNTEAFF
TGTGCCAGCAGTGACGCCGGTCCAGGGAGGCCCTTGAACACTGAAGCTTTCTTT